These 15 T cell receptor beta chains originate from one sample sequenced in a study of blood T cell repertoires in COVID-19. This table comes from immunoSEQ multiplex PCR, and its TCRdb copy is limited to in-frame clones, with some not included. Found here are just over 90,000 clones, 86% of them singletons; the top ten hold roughly a sixth. The sequenced sample was peripheral blood. The receptors come from a woman older than 75 with acute or convalescent COVID-19.

The chain is built from TRBV9 and TRBJ1-6; 11 positions agree with TRBD1. The CDR3 sequence is 15 residues long. Unmatched junction bases numbered 3, after V lost 3 bases and J lost 7 bases. Germline values: CDR1 SGDLS, CDR2 YYNGEE. The CDR3 bases are TGTGCCAGCAGCGCTGGGACAGGGGGGAATTCACCCCTCCACTTT. Translating it yields CASSAGTGGNSPLHF. Drawing the rest from reference TRBV9 and TRBJ1-6, the complete variable domain is DSGVTQTPKHLITATGQRVTLRCSPRSGDLSVYWYQQSLDQGLQFLIQYYNGEERAKGNILERFSAQQFPDLHSELNLSSLELGDSALYFCASSAGTGGNSPLHFGNGTRLTVT.

The rearrangement links TRBV2 to TRBJ1-1; D call uncertain. Trimming removed 8 bases at V and 5 bases at J, with 15 bases between. Germline CDR1 and CDR2: SNHLY and FYNNEI. This CDR3 contains 13 residues. CDR3 loop: CASGLEGRTEAFF. In DNA form, the CDR3 reads TGTGCCAGCGGTTTGGAGGGAAGGACTGAAGCTTTCTTT.

This rearrangement joins TRBV28 to TRBJ2-3; D might be TRBD2 (6 bases). CDR3 length: 13 residues. V was clipped by 6 bases and J by 6 bases, with 13 bases between them. CDR1 MDHEN and CDR2 SYDVKM come from the germline V gene. The CDR3 loop is CASRTSSPDTQYF. CDR3 nucleotides: TGTGCCAGCAGGACTAGTTCCCCCGATACGCAGTATTTT.

The chain combines TRBV7-2 with TRBJ2-7, with 10 bases lining up with TRBD1. The CDR3 is 15 amino acids. Germline V CDR1 and CDR2: SGHTA, FQGNSA. The V gene end was trimmed by 5 bases and the J gene end by 2 bases; junction bases not matched to a gene: 6. The CDR3: CASSLRTGGTYEQYF. The CDR3 DNA sequence: TGTGCCAGCAGCCTCCGGACAGGGGGAACCTACGAGCAGTACTTC. Variable domain in full (rest from reference TRBV7-2 and TRBJ2-7): GAGVSQSPSNKVTEKGKDVELRCDPISGHTALYWYRQSLGQGLEFLIYFQGNSAPDKSGLPSDRFSAERTGGSVSTLTIQRTQQEDSAVYLCASSLRTGGTYEQYFGPGTRLTVT.

This clone showed up just a few times. J is TRBJ1-1 and V is TRBV7-9, with D possibly being TRBD1 (5 bases). The CDR3 runs to 15 residues. CDR1 and CDR2 (germline): SEHNR, FQNEAQ (reference sequence). With 2 bases removed from V and 0 bases from J, the gap between germline ends came to 10 bases. The CDR3 loop reads CASSLTGHLNTEAFF. The CDR3 DNA sequence: TGTGCCAGCAGCTTAACAGGACACCTGAACACTGAAGCTTTCTTT.

This sequence joins TRBV11-3 and TRBJ2-1, with a tentative D call TRBD2 (6 bases). CDR1 is SGHNT, CDR2 YENEEA, per germline. This CDR3 comprises 14 residues. The V end was cut by 11 bases, the J end by 0 bases, with 14 bases between. The CDR3 reads CAGAGTRSYNEQFF. The DNA of the CDR3 is TGTGCCGGTGCCGGGACTCGCTCCTACAATGAGCAGTTCTTC.

V usage is TRBV4-2 and J usage is TRBJ2-2, with D perhaps matching TRBD2 (6 bases). The CDR3 is made up of 15 amino acids. V was cut by 3 bases and J by 1 base, with 9 bases left in between. Germline V gene lookup returns CDR1 LGHNA and CDR2 YNFKEQ. This chain's CDR3 is CASSHGGGNTGELFF. CDR3 coding DNA: TGTGCCAGCAGCCACGGGGGAGGGAACACCGGGGAGCTGTTTTTT.

The chain links TRBV7-8 to TRBJ1-5; tentative D call: TRBD1 (5 bases). The CDR3 is 12 amino acids. Per germline, CDR1 SGHVS and CDR2 FQNEAQ. Trimming stripped 8 bases from V and 7 bases from J, with 12 bases between. The CDR3: CASRDTGQPQHF. As DNA, the CDR3 is TGTGCCAGCCGCGATACAGGACAGCCCCAGCATTTT. Using reference TRBV7-8 and TRBJ1-5 for the parts outside the CDR3, the full variable domain is GAGVSQSPRYKVAKRGQDVALRCDPISGHVSLFWYQQALGQGPEFLTYFQNEAQLDKSGLPSDRFFAERPEGSVSTLKIQRTQQEDSAVYLCASRDTGQPQHFGDGTRLSIL.

The rearrangement links TRBV5-5 to TRBJ1-5, with TRBD1 as a possible D gene (6 bases). Germline V lookup: CDR1 SGHKS, CDR2 YYEKEE (reference sequence). This CDR3 is built from 17 residues. V was trimmed by 2 bases and J by 4 bases, leaving 19 bases between them. The CDR3 region is CASSFSFTGKENQPQHF. The CDR3 DNA reads TGTGCCAGCAGCTTCTCGTTCACAGGGAAGGAAAATCAGCCCCAGCATTTT.

This clone showed up just once. The gene calls are TRBV28 and TRBJ2-7, with D uncertain. This CDR3 comprises 12 residues. V gave up 5 bases and J gave up 4 bases, with 9 bases separating them. Germline values: CDR1 MDHEN, CDR2 SYDVKM. The CDR3 spells CASSEQVYEQYF. CDR3 in DNA: TGTGCCAGCAGTGAGCAGGTTTACGAGCAGTACTTC.

The V gene is TRBV2, the J gene TRBJ1-6; possible D gene TRBD1, 6 bases. The CDR3 loop spans 16 amino acids. Germline CDR1 SNHLY, CDR2 FYNNEI. Deletions cut 4 bases from V and 5 bases from J, with 15 bases between. The CDR3 sequence: CASSVRGARDNSPLHF. CDR3 bases: TGTGCCAGCAGTGTCCGGGGGGCACGAGATAATTCACCCCTCCACTTT.

V and J are TRBV5-1 and TRBJ2-2; no definite D call. Germline V gene sequence: CDR1 SGHRS, CDR2 YFSETQ. The length of the CDR3 is 15 residues. V was pared by 1 base and J by 1 base, with 8 bases between. The CDR3 DNA sequence: TGCGCCAGCAGCTTGTCGGCAGGGAACACCGGGGAGCTGTTTTTT. Amino acids: CASSLSAGNTGELFF. Looking up the rest from reference TRBV5-1 and TRBJ2-2 gives the full variable domain: KAGVTQTPRYLIKTRGQQVTLSCSPISGHRSVSWYQQTPGQGLQFLFEYFSETQRNKGNFPGRFSGRQFSNSRSEMNVSTLELGDSALYLCASSLSAGNTGELFFGEGSRLTVL.

The J gene is TRBJ2-1, the V gene TRBV19; 12 positions match TRBD1. V lost 5 bases and J lost 7; bases outside the gene matches: 6. Germline CDR1 LNHDA, CDR2 SQIVND (reference sequence). CDR3 length equals 15 residues. The CDR3 reads CASSPLGQGANEQFF. The CDR3 nucleotides read TGTGCCAGTAGTCCGTTGGGACAGGGGGCAAATGAGCAGTTCTTC.

This chain uses TRBV6-5 with TRBJ1-1; no clear D gene. The CDR3 spans 15 residues. From germline, CDR1 is MNHEY and CDR2 SVGAGI. V was cut by 7 bases and J by 0 bases, with 15 bases left in between. The CDR3 sequence: CASILSGTMNTEAFF. As DNA, the CDR3 is TGTGCCAGCATTTTAAGCGGAACCATGAACACTGAAGCTTTCTTT.

In this sample, this clone turned up a few times. The chain carries TRBV29-1 and TRBJ2-1; 8 positions match TRBD2. V gave up 5 bases and J gave up 0 bases; unmatched junction bases: 3. Germline loops: CDR1 SQVTM, CDR2 ANQGSEA. This CDR3 spans 14 amino acids. Here the CDR3 DNA reads TGCAGCGTTTTTGGGACTAGCTCCTACAATGAGCAGTTCTTC. Protein product: CSVFGTSSYNEQFF.